These T cell receptor beta chains were read from a single sample in a study of tumor and adjacent non-tumor tissue in lung cancer. TCRdb re-called the multiplex PCR reads with MiXCR, one entry per CDR3 protein. This table holds fewer than 120,000 distinct CDR3 sequences, around 82% found once. Material: lung tumor tissue. The receptors stem from a man aged 70-80 years with non-small cell lung cancer. Each CDR3 is given with its conserved first and last residue. D genes are given only for firm matches. Size is stated for part of the rows, as once, few or many counts, or as a class when the clone is expanded.

J gene: TRBJ2-2; D gene: .; clone size: .; V gene: TRBV28; CDR3 protein: CASSLLQTYTGELLF; CDR3 DNA: TGTGCCAGCAGTTTATTACAGACCTACACCGGGGAGTTGCTTTTT
J gene: TRBJ1-2; D gene: .; clone size: .; V gene: TRBV6-5; CDR3 protein: CATSYRTEGAYGYIF; CDR3 DNA: TGTGCCACCAGTTACCGGACAGAAGGGGCCTATGGCTACATCTTC
J gene: TRBJ2-2; D gene: .; clone size: .; V gene: TRBV5-4; CDR3 protein: CASSRIRDTGELSF; CDR3 DNA: TGTGCCAGTAGTCGGATTAGGGACACCGGGGAGCTGTCATTT
J gene: TRBJ2-5; D gene: .; clone size: .; V gene: TRBV11-1; CDR3 protein: CASSLEQGGSQSF; CDR3 DNA: TGTGCCAGCAGCTTAGAGCAGGGGGGATCCCAGTCCTTC
J gene: TRBJ2-3; D gene: .; clone size: once; V gene: TRBV6-5; CDR3 protein: CVSGYSQGDTQYF; CDR3 DNA: TGCGTCAGCGGTTACTCACAAGGAGATACGCAGTATTTT
J gene: TRBJ1-6; D gene: TRBD1; clone size: .; V gene: TRBV12-3/TRBV12-4; CDR3 protein: CPSRPGQDNSPLDF; CDR3 DNA: TGTCCCAGCAGGCCGGGACAGGATAATTCACCCCTCGACTTT
J gene: TRBJ2-3; D gene: .; clone size: .; V gene: TRBV10-1; CDR3 protein: CPNSESKQAAVTQYF; CDR3 DNA: TGCCCCAACAGTGAGTCGAAACAGGCCGCAGTTACGCAGTATTTT
J gene: TRBJ1-5; D gene: .; clone size: .; V gene: TRBV20-1; CDR3 protein: CSAQIHGNNQPQHF; CDR3 DNA: TGCAGTGCTCAAATACACGGGAACAATCAACCCCAGCATTTT
J gene: TRBJ2-5; D gene: .; clone size: .; V gene: TRBV29-1; CDR3 protein: CGVADSFQEAQNF; CDR3 DNA: TGCGGCGTGGCCGACAGTTTCCAAGAGGCCCAGAACTTC
J gene: TRBJ2-3; D gene: .; clone size: .; V gene: TRBV5-4; CDR3 protein: CASSLGVLSIDTQYF; CDR3 DNA: TGTGCCAGTAGCTTGGGAGTCCTCAGCATAGATACGCAGTATTTT
J gene: TRBJ1-1; D gene: .; clone size: once; V gene: TRBV29-1; CDR3 protein: CSAGSGFVYTEAFF; CDR3 DNA: TGCAGTGCCGGATCAGGGTTCGTATACACTGAAGCTTTCTTT
J gene: TRBJ2-3; D gene: .; clone size: .; V gene: TRBV10-3; CDR3 protein: CAINEEERLTDAHYF; CDR3 DNA: TGTGCCATCAATGAGGAAGAGCGGTTAACAGATGCGCACTATTTT
J gene: TRBJ2-2; D gene: .; clone size: many; V gene: TRBV5-1; CDR3 protein: CASSLEAGELFF; CDR3 DNA: TGCGCCAGCAGCTTGGAGGCCGGGGAGCTGTTTTTT
J gene: TRBJ2-5; D gene: .; clone size: many; V gene: TRBV29-1; CDR3 protein: CSVSPGVETQYF; CDR3 DNA: TGCAGCGTCTCTCCTGGAGTCGAGACCCAGTACTTC
J gene: TRBJ1-2; D gene: .; clone size: once; V gene: TRBV29-1; CDR3 protein: CRVLDTGAYGYTF; CDR3 DNA: TGCAGGGTTCTCGACACGGGAGCCTATGGCTACACCTTC
J gene: TRBJ1-3; D gene: TRBD1; clone size: .; V gene: TRBV20-1; CDR3 protein: CSARATPGQVGYF; CDR3 DNA: TGCAGTGCTAGAGCTACCCCAGGACAGGTTGGATATTTT
J gene: TRBJ1-1; D gene: TRBD1; clone size: .; V gene: TRBV5-1; CDR3 protein: CASSQATGGTNTESFF; CDR3 DNA: TGCGCCAGCAGCCAGGCGACAGGGGGGACGAACACTGAATCTTTCTTT
J gene: TRBJ2-7; D gene: .; clone size: .; V gene: TRBV6-6; CDR3 protein: CATSWDGTSYEQYF; CDR3 DNA: TGTGCCACCAGTTGGGACGGGACATCCTACGAGCAGTACTTC
J gene: TRBJ2-7; D gene: TRBD2; clone size: .; V gene: TRBV11-3; CDR3 protein: CDSNRGLAGSYELYF; CDR3 DNA: TGTGACAGCAACCGAGGACTAGCGGGGTCCTACGAGCTGTACTTC
J gene: TRBJ1-1; D gene: .; clone size: .; V gene: TRBV6-2/TRBV6-3; CDR3 protein: CASRPFVGQRRKAFF; CDR3 DNA: TGTGCCAGTCGACCCTTTGTGGGACAAAGAAGAAAAGCTTTCTTT
J gene: TRBJ2-1; D gene: .; clone size: .; V gene: TRBV11-3; CDR3 protein: CASSLDPTGSRGEQFF; CDR3 DNA: TGTGCTAGCAGCTTAGATCCCACGGGGAGCAGGGGTGAACAATTCTTC
J gene: TRBJ1-5; D gene: .; clone size: .; V gene: TRBV4-1; CDR3 protein: CASSQVVRGRKPQHF; CDR3 DNA: TGCGCCAGCAGCCAAGTAGTAAGGGGCCGTAAGCCCCAGCATTTT
J gene: TRBJ1-5; D gene: .; clone size: .; V gene: TRBV12-3/TRBV12-4; CDR3 protein: CASSLGTRGNQPHHF; CDR3 DNA: TGTGCCAGTAGTTTAGGGACACGGGGCAATCAGCCCCATCATTTT
J gene: TRBJ2-5; D gene: .; clone size: .; V gene: TRBV29-1; CDR3 protein: CRVEEGGLTQYF; CDR3 DNA: TGCAGAGTTGAAGAAGGGGGATTGACCCAGTACTTC
J gene: TRBJ2-2; D gene: .; clone size: .; V gene: TRBV5-1; CDR3 protein: CASSSITGNTGELFF; CDR3 DNA: TGCGCCAGTAGCTCTATAACGGGTAACACCGGGGAGCTGTTTTTT
J gene: TRBJ2-1; D gene: .; clone size: .; V gene: TRBV29-1; CDR3 protein: CRVVEGRNEQFF; CDR3 DNA: TGCAGGGTTGTCGAGGGTAGGAATGAGCAGTTCTTC
J gene: TRBJ1-5; D gene: .; clone size: .; V gene: TRBV6-1; CDR3 protein: CASIANGPQHF; CDR3 DNA: TGTGCCAGTATCGCGAACGGGCCCCAGCATTTT
J gene: TRBJ2-7; D gene: .; clone size: .; V gene: TRBV29-1; CDR3 protein: CSVDGLLGAYEHYF; CDR3 DNA: TGCAGCGTTGACGGACTACTGGGGGCCTACGAGCATTACTTC